These 10 T cell receptor beta chains originate from one sample sequenced in a study of blood T cell repertoires in COVID-19 (dated by TCRdb to between 2020 and 2021). Libraries were made using the immunoSEQ multiplex PCR assay. The source is immuneACCESS, and TCRdb retained only in-frame sequences with V and J called. Part of the clones is not carried over; for the studies checked, unresolved V genes explain less than half of this, and the remainder is unexplained. For this sample the table gives some 200,000 clones, of which around 86% were detected only once. In total, the top ten clones hold approximately 6.1% of the sample. Sequencing was done on a sample of peripheral blood. The source of these receptors is an elderly man with acute or convalescent COVID-19.

The chain recombines TRBV5-1 with TRBJ1-4; no clear D gene. There are 14 residues in the CDR3. Deletions cut 0 bases from V and 0 bases from J, with 3 bases between. The V gene's germline CDR1 is SGHRS and CDR2 YFSETQ. The CDR3 loop reads CASSLATTNEKLFF. The DNA of the CDR3 is TGCGCCAGCAGCTTGGCCACAACTAATGAAAAACTGTTTTTT.

The chain joins TRBV5-1 to TRBJ2-3, with 10 bases that match TRBD1. CDR3 length equals 15 residues. Germline CDR1 SGHRS, CDR2 YFSETQ. The junction had 3 bases not matched to a gene; V was cut back by 0 bases and J by 5 bases. The CDR3 spells CASSLVGTGVDTQYF. In DNA, the CDR3 is TGCGCCAGCAGCTTGGTTGGGACAGGGGTAGATACGCAGTATTTT.

The rearrangement links TRBV3-1 (or the pseudogene TRBV3-2) to TRBJ1-1; possible D gene TRBD1, 6 bases. Trimming removed 2 bases from V and 5 bases from J, with 9 bases in between. This CDR3 has 13 amino acids. Germline CDR1 is LGHDT and CDR2 is YNNKEL (reference sequence). The DNA for the CDR3 is TGTGCCAGCAGCCAACTGGACAGAACTGAAGCTTTCTTT. It encodes CASSQLDRTEAFF.

The chain joins TRBV10-3 to TRBJ1-1; a possible D gene is TRBD1 (5 bases). The germline V gene encodes CDR1 ENHRY and CDR2 SYGVKD. The CDR3 covers 14 residues. Trimming cost V 2 bases and J 3 bases, with 10 bases left between them. The CDR3 nucleotides read TGTGCCATCAGTGAGGCCAGGGCCCACACTGAAGCTTTCTTT. Translation gives CAISEARAHTEAFF.

V usage is TRBV6-5 and J usage is TRBJ2-5; 10 nucleotides agree with TRBD1. The CDR3 runs to 16 residues. J lost 4 bases, V lost 4 bases, and 9 bases had no gene match. Germline assignment: CDR1 MNHEY and CDR2 SVGAGI. CDR3 loop: CASSSTPDRGGETQYF. The CDR3 coding sequence is TGTGCCAGCAGTTCCACTCCGGACAGGGGGGGAGAGACCCAGTACTTC.

The rearrangement links TRBV18 to TRBJ2-7; TRBD1 aligns across 7 bases. Germline values: CDR1 KGHSH, CDR2 LQKENI. This CDR3 has 15 amino acids. V dropped 2 bases and J dropped 5; count of bases not matched to a gene: 9. CDR3 sequence (DNA): TGTGCCAGCTCACCAAGAACAGGGGCTCTGGACGAGCAGTACTTC. Its protein product is CASSPRTGALDEQYF.

CDR3 sequence: CASDCPEGQSSYEQYF. As DNA, the CDR3 is TGCGCCAGCGATTGCCCTGAGGGACAGTCGTCGTACGAGCAGTACTTC. The chain joins TRBV10-1 to TRBJ2-7; 7 positions match TRBD1. Unmatched junction bases numbered 17, after V lost 8 bases and J lost 4 bases. The CDR3 covers 16 residues. Germline V gene sequence: CDR1 WNHNN, CDR2 SYGVQD (reference sequence).

The gene calls are TRBV6-5 and TRBJ1-2; D uncertain. This CDR3 has 13 amino acids. Trimming pared 8 bases from V and 6 bases from J, leaving 16 bases between. Germline loops: CDR1 MNHEY, CDR2 SVGAGI. The chain's CDR3 is CASLRAGGHGYTF. The CDR3 nucleotides are TGTGCCAGCCTGAGGGCAGGAGGTCATGGCTACACCTTC.

The CDR3 loop is CASTLDRSSGNTIYF. CDR3 nucleotides: TGTGCCAGCACCCTGGACAGGAGCAGTGGAAACACCATATATTTT. This rearrangement joins TRBV6-5 to TRBJ1-3; 7 positions match TRBD1. Unmatched junction bases numbered 9, after V lost 7 bases and J lost 3 bases. The germline gives CDR1 MNHEY, CDR2 SVGAGI. The CDR3 has 15 amino acids.

The gene calls are TRBV29-1 and TRBJ2-7; 12 nucleotides align to TRBD1. The length of the CDR3 is 12 residues. In germline, CDR1 is SQVTM, CDR2 ANQGSEA. Losses at the gene ends were 4 bases for V and 9 bases for J; bases not matched to a gene: 4. The CDR3 loop is CSVAQGQGAQYV. DNA for the CDR3: TGCAGCGTTGCACAGGGACAGGGGGCGCAGTACGTC.